One sample yielded the 15 T cell receptor beta chains listed below, sequenced in a study of T cell responses to AZD1222 COVID-19 vaccine. Clones were sequenced by immunoSEQ multiplex PCR, and TCRdb holds only the in-frame ones, with some missing. The table records under 130,000 clones, over 75% of them present only once. The specimen comprised peripheral blood, sampled on day 0 of AZD1222 vaccination. Receptors were obtained from an adult in good health.

The chain has TRBV6-5 and TRBJ2-2; 7 positions agree with TRBD2. CDR3 length: 15 amino acids. Germline-derived CDR1 and CDR2 are MNHEY and SVGAGI. With V trimmed by 0 bases and J by 8 bases, 6 bases remained unmatched. CDR3 DNA: TGTGCCAGCAGTTACTCACGACTAGCCACTGGGGAGCTGTTTTTT. Amino acids: CASSYSRLATGELFF.

The J gene is TRBJ1-1, the V gene TRBV2, with 8 nucleotides matching TRBD1. The CDR3 spans 16 residues. Germline-derived CDR1 and CDR2 are SNHLY and FYNNEI. Trimming cost V 2 bases and J 4 bases; bases outside gene matches: 9. The DNA of the CDR3 is TGTGCCAGCAGTGAATCAGGGGGCGTTGGTGGCACTGAAGCTTTCTTT. This codes for CASSESGGVGGTEAFF. Filled out from reference TRBV2 and TRBJ1-1, the complete variable domain reads EPEVTQTPSHQVTQMGQEVILRCVPISNHLYFYWYRQILGQKVEFLVSFYNNEISEKSEIFDDQFSVERPDGSNFTLKIRSTKLEDSAMYFCASSESGGVGGTEAFFGQGTRLTVV.

V gene TRBV6-5 combines with J gene TRBJ1-3; D unclear. Germline CDR1 is MNHEY and CDR2 is SVGAGI. The V and J ends lost 8 bases and 3 bases respectively, with 14 bases between them. The CDR3 contains 14 residues. CDR3 nucleotides: TGTGCCAGCTCAGACGGGTTCGGTGGAAACACCATATATTTT. Its translation is CASSDGFGGNTIYF.

The chain links TRBV11-2 to TRBJ1-2; the D gene is possibly TRBD1 (5 bases). V lost 5 bases to trimming and J lost 6 bases, with 25 bases between them. Germline-derived CDR1 and CDR2 are SGHAT and FQNNGV. The CDR3 extends over 17 amino acids. In nucleotides, the CDR3 is TGTGCCAGCAGCACACTAACCGGGCCAGGGATGAAAGATGGCTACACCTTC. It is translated as CASSTLTGPGMKDGYTF.

The chain links TRBV29-1 to TRBJ2-7; a possible D gene is TRBD2 (7 bases). This CDR3 contains 14 residues. The germline V gene has CDR1 SQVTM and CDR2 ANQGSEA. Trimming cost V 4 bases and J 3 bases, with 16 bases left between them. The CDR3 loop reads CSVGPGGRVYEQYF. The CDR3 DNA reads TGCAGCGTTGGTCCGGGGGGCAGGGTCTACGAGCAGTACTTC.

This chain connects TRBV7-9 to TRBJ2-1, with 10 bases fitting TRBD2. This CDR3 has 15 residues. V dropped 1 base and J dropped 6; count of bases not matched to a gene: 3. CDR1 is SEHNR, CDR2 FQNEAQ, per germline (reference sequence). The CDR3 coding sequence is TGTGCCAGCAGCTTAGGGACTAGCGGTTTCAATGAGCAGTTCTTC. It translates to CASSLGTSGFNEQFF.

The CDR3 sequence: CASSLYPATPTNEKLFF. In DNA form, the CDR3 reads TGTGCCAGCAGCTTGTATCCTGCGACCCCCACAAATGAAAAACTGTTTTTT. This rearrangement joins TRBV5-5 to TRBJ1-4; D is unclear. V gave up 1 base and J gave up 5 bases, with 18 bases separating them. Germline V CDR1 and CDR2: SGHKS, YYEKEE (reference sequence). The CDR3 loop spans 17 amino acids.

The chain uses TRBV4-1 and TRBJ2-5; no reliable D call. Germline V gene data show CDR1 as MGHRA and CDR2 as YSYEKL. Trimming removed 0 bases from V and 6 bases from J, with 5 bases in between. CDR3 length: 12 residues. DNA of the CDR3: TGCGCCAGCAGCCAAGAACGACAGACCCAGTACTTC. Translation: CASSQERQTQYF.

The chain combines TRBV3-1 (or the pseudogene TRBV3-2) with TRBJ2-5; D is undetermined. The CDR3 has 12 residues. V was shortened by 0 bases and J by 5 bases, with 4 bases between the two germline ends. From germline, CDR1 is LGHDT and CDR2 YNNKEL (reference sequence). The DNA for the CDR3 is TGTGCCAGCAGCCAAGATTGGGAGACCCAGTACTTC. Protein: CASSQDWETQYF.

The chain is built from TRBV6-5 and TRBJ1-2; D unresolved. The V gene lost 8 bases and the J gene lost 2 bases, with 15 bases spanning the gap. This CDR3 region has 14 residues. Germline V gives CDR1 MNHEY, CDR2 SVGAGI. CDR3 protein: CASGENGRNYGYTF. The CDR3 DNA reads TGTGCCAGCGGAGAGAATGGACGAAACTATGGCTACACCTTC.

This clone came up once. CDR3 bases: TGCGCCAGCAGCCCGGACGGGAACACTGAAGCTTTCTTT. It codes for CASSPDGNTEAFF. This chain connects TRBV5-1 to TRBJ1-1, with unresolved D. Germline CDR1 and CDR2: SGHRS and YFSETQ. This CDR3 has 13 amino acids. V lost 4 bases to trimming and J lost 1 base, with 8 bases between them.

The V call is TRBV5-1, the J call TRBJ1-2; D is ambiguous. The germline V gene has CDR1 SGHRS and CDR2 YFSETQ. There are 14 residues in the CDR3. The V end was cut by 0 bases, the J end by 3 bases, with 9 bases between. Written as DNA, the CDR3 is TGCGCCAGCAGCTTGGAGGAGGCAGACTATGGCTACACCTTC. Amino acids: CASSLEEADYGYTF.

This sequence joins TRBV3-1 (or the pseudogene TRBV3-2) and TRBJ2-1; TRBD2 matches at 8 bases. Trimming at V came to 2 bases and at J to 4 bases, leaving 7 bases not matched to a gene. The CDR3 is made up of 16 amino acids. The germline gives CDR1 LGHDT, CDR2 YNNKEL (reference sequence). The CDR3 nucleotides are TGTGCCAGCAGCCAAAAGATACTAGCGGATTACAATGAGCAGTTCTTC. This codes for CASSQKILADYNEQFF.

The rearrangement uses TRBV19 and TRBJ1-6; 10 bases are shared with TRBD1. The CDR3 is made up of 15 amino acids. With 4 bases clipped from V and 8 bases from J, the junction kept 5 bases outside the gene matches. Germline-derived CDR1 and CDR2 are LNHDA and SQIVND (reference sequence). Written as DNA, the CDR3 is TGTGCCAGTAGTACCACGGGACAGGGGTATTCACCCCTCCACTTT. Residues: CASSTTGQGYSPLHF.

The sample holds one count of this clone. This chain joins TRBV6-5 and TRBJ2-7; no clear D. The CDR3 contains 13 residues. V was clipped by 6 bases and J by 1 base, with 10 bases between them. From germline, CDR1 is MNHEY and CDR2 SVGAGI. In DNA form, the CDR3 reads TGTGCCAGCAGACCGACGGATTCCTACGAGCAGTACTTC. This encodes CASRPTDSYEQYF.